These 26 T cell receptor beta chains came from one sample sequenced in a study of cytomegalovirus exposure and HLA in healthy donors. PCR was performed using 60 Vbeta and 13 Jbeta primers. The assay was immunoSEQ multiplex PCR, and TCRdb's table has in-frame clones only and misses some. Here the sample spans roughly 120,000 clones, 73% being singletons. The sample was PBMCs. These receptors originate from a man in his 60s in good health and CMV-seropositive.

The chain uses TRBV6-5 and TRBJ2-5, with 11 bases matching TRBD2. The germline V gene has CDR1 MNHEY and CDR2 SVGAGI. The V segment lost 6 bases and the J segment 7 bases; nucleotides outside the gene matches: 10. There are 15 residues in the CDR3. The CDR3 nucleotides are TGTGCCAGCAGCCCGGGACTAGCGGTCCTTGGGACCCAGTACTTC. It specifies CASSPGLAVLGTQYF.

V usage is TRBV28 and J usage is TRBJ2-3; 7 positions match TRBD2. Per germline, CDR1 MDHEN and CDR2 SYDVKM. The V segment lost 2 bases and the J segment 0 bases; nucleotides outside the gene matches: 17. This CDR3 comprises 20 residues. The CDR3 DNA follows: TGTGCCAGCAGTTTAGCCTTCGGGGGGTTGGGCTTTTTGAGCACAGATACGCAGTATTTT. Translation gives CASSLAFGGLGFLSTDTQYF.

The chain recombines TRBV5-4 with TRBJ1-2, with D possibly being TRBD1 (5 bases). The ends were cut back, 4 bases at V and 4 bases at J, with 11 bases in the middle. Germline V gene lookup returns CDR1 SGHNT and CDR2 YYREEE (reference sequence). The CDR3 is 13 residues long. The CDR3 bases are TGTGCCAGCAGCCCATCAAGGGGCTATGGCTACACCTTC. Amino acids: CASSPSRGYGYTF.

The gene calls are TRBV29-1 and TRBJ1-2; 7 bases map to TRBD1. There are 12 residues in the CDR3. Germline V CDR1 and CDR2: SQVTM, ANQGSEA. The junction had 4 bases not matched to a gene; V was cut back by 5 bases and J by 4 bases. This CDR3 is CSVFRDSYGYTF. The CDR3 region has the DNA TGCAGCGTTTTCCGGGACAGCTATGGCTACACCTTC.

The V call is TRBV6-5, the J call TRBJ1-2, with D possibly being TRBD1 (6 bases). This CDR3 region has 14 residues. The ends were cut back, 6 bases at V and 3 bases at J, with 14 bases in the middle. Germline-derived CDR1 and CDR2 are MNHEY and SVGAGI. CDR3 in DNA: TGTGCCAGCAGGGTGTCAGGGGATCACTATGGCTACACCTTC. The encoded protein is CASRVSGDHYGYTF.

This rearrangement joins TRBV5-1 to TRBJ2-5; 12 bases line up with TRBD1. The length of the CDR3 is 16 residues. In germline, CDR1 is SGHRS, CDR2 YFSETQ. The V segment lost 2 bases and the J segment 4 bases; nucleotides outside the gene matches: 6. The CDR3 DNA sequence: TGCGCCAGCAGCTTTACCGGGACAGGGGGCGGAGAGACCCAGTACTTC. It encodes CASSFTGTGGGETQYF.

This rearrangement joins TRBV27 to TRBJ2-2; TRBD2 is a possible D gene (5 bases). Per the germline V gene, CDR1 is MNHEY and CDR2 is SMNVEV (reference sequence). V lost 5 bases to trimming and J lost 1 base, with 14 bases between them. The CDR3 loop spans 16 amino acids. CDR3 residues: CASSQSRGGNTGELFF. DNA for the CDR3: TGTGCCAGCAGTCAGAGCCGAGGAGGGAACACCGGGGAGCTGTTTTTT.

The V and J genes are TRBV13 and TRBJ2-7, with D tentatively TRBD2 (6 bases). Germline loops: CDR1 PRHDT, CDR2 FYEKMQ (reference sequence). The ends were cut back, 5 bases at V and 4 bases at J, with 21 bases in the middle. The CDR3 runs 16 residues. For the CDR3, the DNA is TGTGCCAGCAGCGGATCCCTAGCGTCCATCGGATACGAGCAGTACTTC. Protein: CASSGSLASIGYEQYF.

The DNA for the CDR3 is TGTGCCAGCAGTGAGCTAGCGGGGGCGGGGTACAATGAGCAGTTCTTC. Amino acid sequence: CASSELAGAGYNEQFF. The chain uses TRBV6-1 and TRBJ2-1; 10 bases fit TRBD2. J gave up 4 bases and V 3 bases, and 6 bases lay outside the gene matches. The CDR3 length is 16 residues. The germline gives CDR1 MNHNS, CDR2 SASEGT.

This clone was counted between two and nine times. The identical CDR3 is also encoded by other nucleotide sequences in the sample. The chain recombines TRBV5-1 with TRBJ2-2; 7 bases are a match to TRBD1. Per germline, CDR1 SGHRS and CDR2 YFSETQ. The CDR3 totals 15 residues. V gave up 4 bases and J gave up 1 base; unmatched junction bases: 4. CDR3 sequence reads: CASSGRTGNTGELFF. Written as DNA, the CDR3 is TGCGCCAGCAGCGGACGGACAGGGAACACCGGGGAGCTGTTTTTT. The full variable domain, its missing parts supplied by reference TRBV5-1 and TRBJ2-2, is KAGVTQTPRYLIKTRGQQVTLSCSPISGHRSVSWYQQTPGQGLQFLFEYFSETQRNKGNFPGRFSGRQFSNSRSEMNVSTLELGDSALYLCASSGRTGNTGELFFGEGSRLTVL.

The sample holds a few counts of this clone. This rearrangement joins TRBV29-1 to TRBJ2-1, with 10 bases aligning to TRBD2. Germline CDR1 and CDR2: SQVTM and ANQGSEA. J was trimmed by 0 bases and V by 5 bases; bases with no gene match: 7. The CDR3 is 16 residues long. The CDR3 loop reads CSVTGLAESSYNEQFF. As DNA, the CDR3 is TGCAGCGTTACTGGACTAGCGGAAAGCTCCTACAATGAGCAGTTCTTC.

The gene calls are TRBV5-6 and TRBJ1-6; D is unresolved. The V gene lost 2 bases and the J gene lost 2 bases, with 5 bases spanning the gap. The CDR3 spans 14 residues. Germline lookup yields CDR1 SGHDT and CDR2 YYEEEE. In nucleotides, the CDR3 is TGTGCCAGCAGCTTAACAGCCTATAATTCACCCCTCCACTTT. Amino acid sequence: CASSLTAYNSPLHF.

The V gene is TRBV11-2, the J gene TRBJ2-7; 8 bases are shared with TRBD1. The CDR3 runs 16 residues. Per germline, CDR1 SGHAT and CDR2 FQNNGV. V lost 2 bases and J lost 5; bases outside the gene matches: 11. The CDR3 loop reads CASSLSPTGDGHEQYF. CDR3 DNA: TGTGCCAGCAGCTTATCCCCGACAGGGGACGGCCACGAGCAGTACTTC.

The chain couples TRBV7-9 to TRBJ1-3; D not certain. With 2 bases removed from V and 0 bases from J, the gap between germline ends came to 5 bases. Germline CDR1 and CDR2: SEHNR and FQNEAQ (reference sequence). The CDR3 length is 14 residues. Here the CDR3 reads CASSLSGSGNTIYF. The CDR3 DNA reads TGTGCCAGCAGCTTATCGGGCTCTGGAAACACCATATATTTT.

V and J are TRBV5-1 and TRBJ2-2; possibly TRBD1 for D (5 bases). Trimming removed 5 bases from V and 5 bases from J, with 10 bases in between. There are 13 residues in the CDR3. The germline CDR1 and CDR2 sequences are SGHRS and YFSETQ. The chain's CDR3 is CASRTDHTGELFF. The DNA for the CDR3 is TGCGCCAGCAGGACAGACCATACCGGGGAGCTGTTTTTT.

This clone was found a few times. This chain joins TRBV5-1 and TRBJ2-3, with 8 bases lining up with TRBD1. With V trimmed by 5 bases and J by 1 base, 6 bases remained unmatched. The CDR3 sequence is 15 residues long. Germline V gene sequence: CDR1 SGHRS, CDR2 YFSETQ. The CDR3 sequence is CASSSDREGTDTQYF. The CDR3 nucleotides are TGCGCCAGCAGTTCGGACAGGGAGGGCACAGATACGCAGTATTTT.

V usage is TRBV6-6 and J usage is TRBJ2-1; 11 nucleotides agree with TRBD2. V lost 9 bases and J lost 5; bases outside the gene matches: 6. Germline V lookup: CDR1 MNHNY, CDR2 SVGAGI (reference sequence). The CDR3 is 14 amino acids. CDR3 residues: CASKGLAANNEQFF. CDR3 in DNA: TGTGCCAGTAAGGGACTAGCGGCCAACAATGAGCAGTTCTTC.

V usage is TRBV6-4 and J usage is TRBJ2-3; 7 bases map to TRBD2. J was trimmed by 2 bases and V by 11 bases; bases with no gene match: 10. CDR1 and CDR2 (germline): MRHNA, SNTAGT. This CDR3 contains 14 residues. The CDR3: CARSTSVITDTQYF. The CDR3 nucleotides read TGTGCCCGTTCTACTAGCGTGATCACAGATACGCAGTATTTT.

The chain recombines TRBV7-9 with TRBJ2-7, with 9 bases identical to TRBD2. Germline CDR1 SEHNR, CDR2 FQNEAQ (reference sequence). The CDR3 runs to 15 residues. With V trimmed by 4 bases and J by 1 base, 5 bases remained unmatched. As DNA, the CDR3 is TGTGCCAGCAGCTCTCTAGCGGGGTTTTCCTACGAGCAGTACTTC. It specifies CASSSLAGFSYEQYF.

This chain uses TRBV7-5 with TRBJ2-4; the table's D gene call, TRBD2, was not cross checked with the DNA. TRBV7-5 is a pseudogene locus. The CDR3 contains 17 residues. CDR3 coding DNA: TGTGTCAGAAGCCAAGTAGTGCGGAGGTCGGCCAAAAACATTCAGTACTTC. Translating gives CVRSQVVRRSAKNIQYF.

J is TRBJ1-6 and V is TRBV27; D might be TRBD1 (6 bases). The CDR3 runs 15 residues. Looked up from germline, CDR1 is MNHEY and CDR2 is SMNVEV (reference sequence). The V gene lost 7 bases and the J gene lost 2 bases, with 12 bases spanning the gap. The CDR3 here is CASTLTGAYNSPLHF. CDR3 in DNA: TGTGCCAGCACCTTGACAGGAGCCTATAATTCACCCCTCCACTTT.

The V gene is TRBV30, the J gene TRBJ2-3; 7 bases are shared with TRBD2. From germline, CDR1 is GTSNPN and CDR2 SVGIG (reference sequence). J lost 4 bases, V lost 5 bases, and 12 bases had no gene match. The CDR3 is 15 amino acids. CDR3 amino acids: CAWGLWGGEADTQYF. CDR3 DNA sequence: TGTGCCTGGGGGCTGTGGGGAGGGGAAGCAGATACGCAGTATTTT.

In its sample, this clone was seen many times. The rearrangement links TRBV5-4 to TRBJ1-2; 11 bases align to TRBD1. Looked up from germline, CDR1 is SGHNT and CDR2 is YYREEE (reference sequence). This CDR3 has 14 residues. The trim removed 3 bases at V and 8 bases at J, leaving 6 bases unmatched. In nucleotides, the CDR3 is TGTGCCAGCAGCTGGGGACAGGGGGAGAGGGGCTACACCTTC. Amino acids: CASSWGQGERGYTF.

The V call is TRBV5-1, the J call TRBJ2-7, with D unclear. This CDR3 spans 16 amino acids. The V gene's germline CDR1 is SGHRS and CDR2 YFSETQ. V was cut by 3 bases and J by 0 bases, with 16 bases left in between. DNA of the CDR3: TGCGCCAGCAGCTCCCGACCCGGGTTCAGCTCCTACGAGCAGTACTTC. Its protein is CASSSRPGFSSYEQYF.

The chain is built from TRBV5-1 and TRBJ1-3; possibly TRBD1 for D (6 bases). CDR3 length: 13 residues. Trimming shortened V by 4 bases and J by 8 bases, and 13 bases separated the two germline ends. The germline V gene has CDR1 SGHRS and CDR2 YFSETQ. The CDR3 DNA is TGCGCCAGCAGCGAAGGACAGAGGGACACCATATATTTT. It yields the protein CASSEGQRDTIYF.

There are a few counts of this clone. This chain joins TRBV10-3 and TRBJ1-2; 10 positions match TRBD1. The CDR3 has 14 amino acids. The V and J ends lost 7 bases and 1 base, in that order; junction bases with no gene match: 3. Germline CDR1 reads ENHRY; CDR2 reads SYGVKD. This CDR3 reads CAIKGTGDNYGYTF. The DNA of the CDR3 is TGTGCCATCAAAGGGACAGGGGATAACTATGGCTACACCTTC.